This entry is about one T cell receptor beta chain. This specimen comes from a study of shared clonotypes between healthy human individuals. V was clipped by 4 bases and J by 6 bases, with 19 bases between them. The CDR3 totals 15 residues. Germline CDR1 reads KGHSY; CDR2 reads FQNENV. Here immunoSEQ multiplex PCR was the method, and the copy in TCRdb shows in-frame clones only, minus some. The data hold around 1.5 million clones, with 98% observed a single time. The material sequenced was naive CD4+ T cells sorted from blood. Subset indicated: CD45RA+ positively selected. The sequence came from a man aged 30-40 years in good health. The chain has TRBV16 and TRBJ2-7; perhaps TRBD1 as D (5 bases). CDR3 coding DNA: TGTGCCAGCAGCCCGGGTAGACAGACCATGGGCGAGCAGTACTTC. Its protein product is CASSPGRQTMGEQYF.